The 28 T cell receptor beta chains below all came from one sample that was sequenced in a study of Graves' ophthalmopathy and Graves' hyperthyroidism. Amplification of the TCR beta CDR3 regions used RNA transcripts (as template). The first round was an RT-PCR with HTBI primers, and the second round was a multiplex PCR. One entry per CDR3 protein results from TCRdb running MiXCR on the multiplex PCR reads. The sample holds about 1.1 million distinct CDR3 sequences; roughly two fifths are singletons and the top ten take 8.5% to 14%. Sequencing used peripheral blood or thyroid tissue (not recorded which). The receptors here all came from an adult man with Graves' hyperthyroidism.

At least ten counts were recorded for this clonotype. The gene calls are TRBV7-9 and TRBJ1-1; no definite D call. The CDR3 sequence is 11 residues long. Trimming took off 3 bases at V and 8 bases at J, with 7 bases between the two ends. Germline CDR1 reads SEHNR; CDR2 reads FQNEAQ (reference sequence). The DNA for the CDR3 is TGTGCCAGCAGCTTTCAAATCGAAGCTTTCTTT. It encodes CASSFQIEAFF.

This clonotype was counted only a few times. A much larger clone is a single base away; this may be a read error. The chain employs TRBV7-2 and TRBJ1-3; D gene uncertain. The CDR3 is 14 amino acids. Germline CDR1 is SGHTA and CDR2 is FQGNSA. This CDR3 is CANSFQANRNTIYF. CDR3 nucleotide sequence: TGTGCCAACAGCTTCCAAGCGAACCGAAACACCATATATTTT.

The count of this clonotype is one. The rearrangement joins TRBV4-1 to TRBJ2-5; 8 bases fit TRBD1. The trim removed 3 bases at V and 3 bases at J, leaving 9 bases unmatched. This CDR3 has 16 residues. CDR1 is MGHRA and CDR2 is YSYEKL in the germline V gene. CDR3 sequence reads: CASSHHPAGGEETQYF. In nucleotides, the CDR3 is TGCGCCAGCAGCCACCACCCAGCAGGGGGCGAAGAGACCCAGTACTTC.

The chain is built from TRBV5-1 and TRBJ1-6, with a possible D match to TRBD1 (6 bases). Trimming took off 4 bases at V and 7 bases at J, with 15 bases between the two ends. Germline loops: CDR1 SGHRS, CDR2 YFSETQ. The CDR3 is 15 amino acids. CDR3 nucleotide sequence: TGCGCCAGCAGCCCGTCGCTGGGGGGCAATTCACCCCTCCACTTT. The encoded protein is CASSPSLGGNSPLHF. The entire variable domain, with the rest obtained from reference TRBV5-1 and TRBJ1-6, is as follows: KAGVTQTPRYLIKTRGQQVTLSCSPISGHRSVSWYQQTPGQGLQFLFEYFSETQRNKGNFPGRFSGRQFSNSRSEMNVSTLELGDSALYLCASSPSLGGNSPLHFGNGTRLTVT.

The sample holds many counts of this clonotype. This chain joins TRBV12-3 or TRBV12-4 and TRBJ2-5; D is undetermined. The CDR3 runs 12 residues. The ends were cut back, 5 bases at V and 5 bases at J, with 9 bases in the middle. In nucleotides, the CDR3 is TGTGCCAGCAGTCCCCACATGGAGACCCAGTACTTC. Protein sequence: CASSPHMETQYF.

This clonotype was counted at least ten times. This chain links TRBV29-1 with TRBJ1-2; a weak D match, TRBD1 (5 bases). Between the trimmed V and J ends, which lost 4 bases and 7 bases, there was a span of 22 bases. The CDR3 length is 15 residues. Looked up from germline, CDR1 is SQVTM and CDR2 is ANQGSEA. CDR3 nucleotide sequence: TGCAGCGTTGCCGGGGGATCGGCGGGTTCTATTGGCTACACCTTC. Translated: CSVAGGSAGSIGYTF. Full variable domain (missing parts from reference TRBV29-1 and TRBJ1-2): SAVISQKPSRDICQRGTSLTIQCQVDSQVTMMFWYRQQPGQSLTLIATANQGSEATYESGFVIDKFPISRPNLTFSTLTVSNMSPEDSSIYLCSVAGGSAGSIGYTFGSGTRLTVV.

This clonotype has a handful of counts. The CDR3 spells CASSEASGGGETQYF. The CDR3 DNA reads TGTGCCAGCAGTGAAGCCAGCGGGGGTGGAGAGACCCAGTACTTC. The chain uses TRBV7-9 and TRBJ2-5; 8 bases align to TRBD2. The CDR3 runs 15 residues. The V gene end was trimmed by 6 bases and the J gene end by 4 bases; junction bases not matched to a gene: 10. The germline gives CDR1 SEHNR, CDR2 FQNEAQ (reference sequence).

This sequence joins TRBV7-9 and TRBJ1-1, with 7 bases that match TRBD1. The CDR3 totals 17 residues. CDR1 SEHNR and CDR2 FQNEAQ come from the germline V gene (reference sequence). J was trimmed by 4 bases and V by 3 bases; bases with no gene match: 14. The CDR3 sequence is CASSLDDREVWPTEAFF. CDR3 DNA sequence: TGTGCCAGCAGCTTGGATGACAGGGAGGTCTGGCCCACTGAAGCTTTCTTT. Drawing the rest from reference TRBV7-9 and TRBJ1-1, the complete variable domain is DTGVSQNPRHKITKRGQNVTFRCDPISEHNRLYWYRQTLGQGPEFLTYFQNEAQLEKSRLLSDRFSAERPKGSFSTLEIQRTEQGDSAMYLCASSLDDREVWPTEAFFGQGTRLTVV.

The CDR3 is CASSPEGQASYGYTF. In DNA, the CDR3 is TGTGCCAGCAGCCCTGAGGGGCAGGCGAGCTATGGCTACACCTTC. The chain combines TRBV7-6 with TRBJ1-2; D perhaps matches TRBD1 (5 bases). Germline V gene data show CDR1 as SGHVS and CDR2 as FNYEAQ. Trimming left V 5 bases short and J 4 bases short, with 17 bases between. This CDR3 has 15 residues.

This chain links TRBV10-3 with TRBJ1-2; D is unresolved. The CDR3 is 13 residues long. In germline, CDR1 is ENHRY, CDR2 SYGVKD. V dropped 3 bases and J dropped 6 bases, with 11 bases sitting between them. The DNA for the CDR3 is TGTGCCATCAGTGATCGGGGTTGGGATGGCTACACCTTC. Its protein product is CAISDRGWDGYTF.

This clonotype was detected a few times. The V and J genes are TRBV6-5 and TRBJ1-6; 10 bases line up with TRBD1. Germline assignment: CDR1 MNHEY and CDR2 SVGAGI. V lost 6 bases, J lost 8 bases, and 16 bases stayed unmatched. This CDR3 has 18 amino acids. In DNA form, the CDR3 reads TGTGCCAGCAGACGGAAAACTCCGGGACAGGGGACCGATTCACCCCTCCACTTT. This encodes CASRRKTPGQGTDSPLHF.

The table lists this clonotype with a few counts. A much larger clone differs from this one at a single base, so this may be a read error. V usage is TRBV10-3 and J usage is TRBJ1-2; D may be TRBD1 (5 bases). The CDR3 has 15 residues. V lost 4 bases, J lost 4 bases, and 16 bases lay in between. Germline V CDR1 and CDR2: ENHRY, SYGVKD. CDR3 nucleotides: TGTGCCATCAGTGGGACACTGATTTCTGGCTATGGCTACACCTTC. Encoded protein: CAISGTLISGYGYTF.

Worth noting for this clonotype: At one of its ends the junction is not consistent with the germline gene, which may arise from a read error. The rearrangement uses TRBV7-9 and TRBJ1-2; 9 bases agree with TRBD1. This CDR3 is built from 14 residues. CDR1 SEHNR and CDR2 FQNEAQ come from the germline V gene (reference sequence). CDR3 in DNA: TGCGCCAGCAGCGAAGGACAGGGGACTTTTGGCTACACCTTC. This encodes CASSEGQGTFGYTF.

This chain uses TRBV6-5 with TRBJ1-4; D gene uncertain. Germline values: CDR1 MNHEY, CDR2 SVGAGI. The length of the CDR3 is 13 residues. V was cut by 6 bases and J by 8 bases, with 13 bases left in between. The CDR3 coding sequence is TGTGCCAGCAGGAGGATGTCCGGCGAAAAACTGTTTTTT. Amino acids: CASRRMSGEKLFF.

This clonotype was detected many times. The chain has TRBV5-1 and TRBJ1-3; 7 bases map to TRBD1. J was trimmed by 0 bases and V by 5 bases; bases with no gene match: 5. This CDR3 contains 15 residues. CDR1 is SGHRS and CDR2 is YFSETQ in the germline V gene. DNA for the CDR3: TGCGCCAGCAGGGCGGACAGGTACTCTGGAAACACCATATATTTT. Protein product: CASRADRYSGNTIYF.

In its sample, this clonotype was seen many times. The chain recombines TRBV24-1 with TRBJ1-2; weak D call: TRBD1 (5 bases). This CDR3 is built from 17 residues. V dropped 4 bases and J dropped 8 bases, with 25 bases sitting between them. Germline V gives CDR1 KGHDR, CDR2 SFDVKD. CDR3 in amino acids: CATSEAPGTYPGGGYTF. CDR3 sequence (DNA): TGTGCCACCAGTGAAGCGCCCGGGACCTACCCCGGAGGAGGCTACACCTTC.

This clonotype occurred many times. The chain recombines TRBV7-8 with TRBJ1-5, with 9 nucleotides matching TRBD1. CDR3 length equals 15 residues. Per the germline V gene, CDR1 is SGHVS and CDR2 is FQNEAQ. J lost 4 bases, V lost 2 bases, and 3 bases had no gene match. Here the CDR3 reads CASSLTGQGNQPQHF. CDR3 nucleotide sequence: TGTGCCAGCAGCTTAACCGGACAGGGGAATCAGCCCCAGCATTTT.

This clonotype was counted many times. The chain carries TRBV4-3 and TRBJ2-5; possible D gene TRBD2, 6 bases. This CDR3 contains 15 residues. V was clipped by 0 bases and J by 4 bases, with 12 bases between them. Germline values: CDR1 LGHNA, CDR2 YSLEER. The CDR3 coding sequence is TGCGCCAGCAGCCAAGATTGGCTAGCGAGAGAGACCCAGTACTTC. Amino acids: CASSQDWLARETQYF.

To note about this clonotype: A read error may be the cause here, since a much bigger clone is one base away. CDR3 coding DNA: TGTGCCAGCAGCTTAGTTGGCCAGTCCTCCTACAAGCAGTACTTC. This sequence encodes CASSLVGQSSYKQYF. J is TRBJ2-7 and V is TRBV11-2; D gene uncertain. This CDR3 has 15 amino acids. Germline values: CDR1 SGHAT, CDR2 FQNNGV.

CDR3: CASSPGQGGTLETQYF. Here the CDR3 DNA reads TGTGCCAGCAGCCCGGGACAGGGGGGGACCCTAGAGACCCAGTACTTC. This chain links TRBV7-9 with TRBJ2-5; 11 nucleotides line up with TRBD1. The V gene's germline CDR1 is SEHNR and CDR2 FQNEAQ (reference sequence). V was clipped by 5 bases and J by 4 bases; unmatched bases: 9. This CDR3 region has 16 residues.

The sample holds many counts of this clonotype. The gene calls are TRBV7-9 and TRBJ1-1; D possibly corresponds to TRBD1 (6 bases). CDR1 SEHNR and CDR2 FQNEAQ come from the germline V gene (reference sequence). The CDR3 length is 14 residues. The V and J ends lost 1 base and 5 bases respectively, with 11 bases between them. CDR3 in DNA: TGTGCCAGCAGCTTAGGGGACATGCAGACTGAAGCTTTCTTT. Residues: CASSLGDMQTEAFF. The full variable domain, completed using reference TRBV7-9 and TRBJ1-1, is DTGVSQNPRHKITKRGQNVTFRCDPISEHNRLYWYRQTLGQGPEFLTYFQNEAQLEKSRLLSDRFSAERPKGSFSTLEIQRTEQGDSAMYLCASSLGDMQTEAFFGQGTRLTVV.

The chain couples TRBV7-9 to TRBJ1-3; 7 bases map to TRBD1. The CDR3 is 14 residues long. Germline V CDR1 and CDR2: SEHNR, FQNEAQ (reference sequence). V was pared by 5 bases and J by 3 bases, with 4 bases of the junction left unmatched. The chain's CDR3 is CASSAGGYGNTIYF. As DNA, the CDR3 is TGTGCCAGCAGCGCAGGGGGATATGGAAACACCATATATTTT.

Remarks on this clonotype: A junction end diverges from the germline sequence, so it may reflect a read error. The CDR3 DNA is TGCGCCAACAGCCACGGACGTAGCTCCTATAATTCACCCCTCCACTTT. Translating gives CANSHGRSSYNSPLHF. The chain links TRBV4-3 to TRBJ1-6; D remains ambiguous. Germline lookup yields CDR1 LGHNA and CDR2 YSLEER. The CDR3 runs to 16 residues.

On this clonotype itself: At one end the junction does not follow the germline gene, possibly because of a read error. The chain recombines TRBV19 with TRBJ1-2, with 8 bases fitting TRBD1. Germline V CDR1 and CDR2: LNHDA, SQIVND (reference sequence). This CDR3 spans 16 amino acids. The CDR3 DNA follows: TGTGCCAGTAATATACAGGGGACAGGCGTCAACTATGGCTACACCTTC. Its translation: CASNIQGTGVNYGYTF.

To note about this clonotype: Since no conserved phenylalanine or tryptophan closes the CDR3, a read error is the likely cause. No DNA is shown, since the ends of the CDR3 on it are uncertain; the CDR3 is the one TCRdb lists. The V call is TRBV4-2, the J call TRBJ2-5. The germline V gene encodes CDR1 LGHNA and CDR2 YNFKEQ. Including both end residues, the CDR3 is 9 amino acids long. CDR3 region: CASSQDPRQ.

This clonotype was seen only once. The chain combines TRBV2 with TRBJ1-5, with D possibly being TRBD1 (5 bases). V lost 7 bases to trimming and J lost 6 bases, with 28 bases between them. This CDR3 contains 18 residues. Looked up from germline, CDR1 is SNHLY and CDR2 is FYNNEI. The CDR3 nucleotides read TGTGCCAGCAAGCAGTACCGGGGTATTGGCGGCGGGGGTCAGCCCCAGCATTTT. This encodes CASKQYRGIGGGGQPQHF.

This chain joins TRBV6-1 and TRBJ1-4, with TRBD1 as a possible D gene (5 bases). The CDR3 totals 12 residues. CDR1 and CDR2 from the germline V gene are MNHNS and SASEGT. Between the trimmed V and J ends, which lost 10 bases and 5 bases, there was a span of 11 bases. Here the CDR3 reads CATRPGNEKLFF. DNA of the CDR3: TGTGCCACCCGTCCAGGGAATGAAAAACTGTTTTTT.

There are many counts of this clonotype. This sequence joins TRBV7-2 and TRBJ2-7; 9 positions agree with TRBD1. J was trimmed by 3 bases and V by 5 bases; bases with no gene match: 8. Per germline, CDR1 SGHTA and CDR2 FQGNSA. The CDR3 covers 15 residues. The CDR3 loop is CASSTPGQGYYEQYF. As DNA, the CDR3 is TGTGCCAGCAGCACCCCGGGACAGGGTTACTACGAGCAGTACTTC.